The present T cell receptor (beta chain) was sequenced within a study of blood T cell repertoires in COVID-19. For the study at large: Collection of acute and convalescent COVID-19 samples took place in the United States, Italy and Spain. PBMCs, B-cell-depleted T cells, or T cells provided the cDNA or gDNA that made up the material.

From germline, CDR1 is SGHRS and CDR2 YFSETQ. The CDR3 is 13 residues long. The junction had 2 bases not matched to a gene; V was cut back by 4 bases and J by 2 bases. Per the original data handling: Amplification of reference gene primers was used by the study to estimate nucleated cell counts. Profiled with immunoSEQ multiplex PCR; TCRdb holds only in-frame clones, not every one. V and J calls plus clone size are reproduced from that table; the DNA served to infer D and trimming. The sample lists 200,000 to 250,000 clones; 86% were seen once. This clone was seen a handful of times. This clonotype was sampled from a woman in her fifties or sixties with acute or convalescent COVID-19. The sample consisted of peripheral blood. The chain combines TRBV5-1 with TRBJ1-1; 7 bases agree with TRBD1. The CDR3 sequence: CASSGDRNTEAFF. CDR3 DNA: TGCGCCAGCAGCGGGGACAGAAACACTGAAGCTTTCTTT.